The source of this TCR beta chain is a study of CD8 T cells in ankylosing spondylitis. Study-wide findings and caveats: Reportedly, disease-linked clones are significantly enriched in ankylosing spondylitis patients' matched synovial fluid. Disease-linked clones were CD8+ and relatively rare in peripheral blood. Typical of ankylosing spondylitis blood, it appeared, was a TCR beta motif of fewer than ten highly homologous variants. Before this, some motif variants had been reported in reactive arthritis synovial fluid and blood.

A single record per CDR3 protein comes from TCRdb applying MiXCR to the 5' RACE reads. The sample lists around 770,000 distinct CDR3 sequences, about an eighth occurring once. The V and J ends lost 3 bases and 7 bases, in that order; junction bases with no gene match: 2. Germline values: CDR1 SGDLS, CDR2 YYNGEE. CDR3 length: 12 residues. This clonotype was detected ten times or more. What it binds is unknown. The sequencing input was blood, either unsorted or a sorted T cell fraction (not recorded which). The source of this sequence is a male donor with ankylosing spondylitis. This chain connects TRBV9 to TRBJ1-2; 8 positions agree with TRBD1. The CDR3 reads CASSATGVGYTF. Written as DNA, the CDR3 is TGTGCCAGCAGCGCGACAGGGGTTGGCTACACCTTC.